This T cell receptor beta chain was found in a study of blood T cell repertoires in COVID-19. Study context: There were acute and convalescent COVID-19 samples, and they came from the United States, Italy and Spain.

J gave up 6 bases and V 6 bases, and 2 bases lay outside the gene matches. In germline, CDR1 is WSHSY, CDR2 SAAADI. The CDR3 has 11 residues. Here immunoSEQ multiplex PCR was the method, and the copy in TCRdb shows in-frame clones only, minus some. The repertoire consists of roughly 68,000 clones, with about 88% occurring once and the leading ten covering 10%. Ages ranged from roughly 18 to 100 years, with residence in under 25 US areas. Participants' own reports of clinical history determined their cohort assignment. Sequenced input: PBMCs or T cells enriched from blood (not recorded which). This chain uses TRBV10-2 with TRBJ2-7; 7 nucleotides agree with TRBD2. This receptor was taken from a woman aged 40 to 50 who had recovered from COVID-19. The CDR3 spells CASRGGFEQYF. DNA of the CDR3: TGCGCCAGCAGGGGAGGGTTCGAGCAGTACTTC.